One and the same sample provided the 24 T cell receptor beta chains below, sequenced in a study of blood T cell repertoires in COVID-19. TCRdb's copy holds only in-frame clones and misses some; the assay was immunoSEQ multiplex PCR. The repertoire holds tens of thousands of clones, with around 85% as singletons. The sequencing input was peripheral blood. All receptors come from a human donor in a cohort sampled during active COVID-19.

The V call is TRBV5-6, the J call TRBJ2-3; 7 nucleotides agree with TRBD1. This CDR3 spans 15 amino acids. J gave up 6 bases and V 2 bases, and 9 bases lay outside the gene matches. Germline values: CDR1 SGHDT, CDR2 YYEEEE. The CDR3 DNA follows: TGTGCCAGCAGCTTTAGGGACAGCTTGAGGGATACGCAGTATTTT. Amino acid sequence: CASSFRDSLRDTQYF.

The table lists this clone with a count of one. The chain carries TRBV3-1 (or the pseudogene TRBV3-2) and TRBJ2-7, with 10 bases matching TRBD2. The CDR3 sequence is 16 residues long. The V and J ends lost 0 bases and 7 bases, in that order; junction bases with no gene match: 9. The germline V gene has CDR1 LGHDT and CDR2 YNNKEL (reference sequence). This chain's CDR3 is CASSQDESGGAGEQYF. Written as DNA, the CDR3 is TGTGCCAGCAGCCAAGATGAAAGCGGGGGGGCCGGTGAGCAGTACTTC.

This clone was counted between two and nine times. The rearrangement joins TRBV30 to TRBJ1-2, with 9 positions matching TRBD1. The CDR3 has 18 amino acids. V lost 7 bases to trimming and J lost 4 bases; unmatched junction nucleotides: 22. Germline V lookup: CDR1 GTSNPN, CDR2 SVGIG (reference sequence). CDR3 DNA sequence: TGTGCCTCCTTATTTCGCTCCCGGGACAGGGCTAGGCTCTATGGCTACACCTTC. The encoded protein is CASLFRSRDRARLYGYTF.

This chain links TRBV4-3 with TRBJ2-2; TRBD2 aligns across 7 bases. Germline V gene sequence: CDR1 LGHNA, CDR2 YSLEER. This CDR3 has 15 residues. V was pared by 3 bases and J by 1 base, with 2 bases of the junction left unmatched. In DNA, the CDR3 is TGCGCCAGCAGCCACGGCGGGGGGAACACCGGGGAGCTGTTTTTT. Its translation: CASSHGGGNTGELFF.

The V gene is TRBV27, the J gene TRBJ2-7; 7 nucleotides match TRBD1. The trim removed 3 bases at V and 6 bases at J, leaving 8 bases unmatched. Germline V gene sequence: CDR1 MNHEY, CDR2 SMNVEV (reference sequence). The CDR3 runs 14 residues. The CDR3 DNA follows: TGTGCCAGCAGTTTGGCACAGGGGTACAGCGAGCAGTACTTC. The encoded protein is CASSLAQGYSEQYF.

The V and J genes are TRBV18 and TRBJ2-5; D is ambiguous. V gave up 3 bases and J gave up 1 base, with 12 bases separating them. Germline-derived CDR1 and CDR2 are KGHSH and LQKENI. This CDR3 contains 15 residues. This CDR3 reads CASSPMPIAQETQYF. The CDR3 DNA is TGTGCCAGCTCACCGATGCCCATAGCCCAAGAGACCCAGTACTTC.

This clone was recorded once. This chain connects TRBV19 to TRBJ2-3; weak D call: TRBD2 (6 bases). The V gene lost 6 bases and the J gene lost 2 bases, with 15 bases spanning the gap. CDR3 length: 15 amino acids. The V gene's germline CDR1 is LNHDA and CDR2 SQIVND (reference sequence). The CDR3 here is CASSPGLILTDTQYF. CDR3 coding DNA: TGTGCCAGTAGCCCGGGACTTATCCTCACAGATACGCAGTATTTT.

This clone was observed a single time. The chain has TRBV7-9 and TRBJ2-1; TRBD1 agrees at 8 bases. This CDR3 is 16 amino acids long. Germline trimming cut 0 bases from V and 8 bases from J; bases unmatched to any gene: 9. CDR1 and CDR2 from the germline V gene are SEHNR and FQNEAQ (reference sequence). The CDR3, as DNA: TGTGCCAGCAGCTTAGCGGTTCAGGGGGCGGGTGATGAGCAGTTCTTC. Amino acid sequence: CASSLAVQGAGDEQFF.

The chain links TRBV5-1 to TRBJ1-1, with a weak D call TRBD1 (6 bases). With 0 bases removed from V and 4 bases from J, the gap between germline ends came to 10 bases. This CDR3 contains 14 residues. Germline assignment: CDR1 SGHRS and CDR2 YFSETQ. CDR3 sequence: CASSLEQGGTEAFF. The CDR3 coding sequence is TGCGCCAGCAGCTTGGAACAGGGTGGCACTGAAGCTTTCTTT.

The V call is TRBV29-1, the J call TRBJ2-2, with 8 bases aligning to TRBD2. The V gene end was trimmed by 4 bases and the J gene end by 0 bases; junction bases not matched to a gene: 4. The CDR3 is 15 amino acids. CDR1 is SQVTM and CDR2 is ANQGSEA in the germline V gene. The DNA for the CDR3 is TGCAGCGTTGGTACAGCGGGGGCGAACACCGGGGAGCTGTTTTTT. It yields the protein CSVGTAGANTGELFF.

The V gene is TRBV5-1, the J gene TRBJ2-3; D gene uncertain. Per germline, CDR1 SGHRS and CDR2 YFSETQ. Trimming cost V 0 bases and J 8 bases, with 10 bases left between them. CDR3 length: 13 amino acids. Written as DNA, the CDR3 is TGCGCCAGCAGCTTGGGCGGCTACGGTACGCAGTATTTT. Protein product: CASSLGGYGTQYF. The entire variable domain, with the rest obtained from reference TRBV5-1 and TRBJ2-3, is as follows: KAGVTQTPRYLIKTRGQQVTLSCSPISGHRSVSWYQQTPGQGLQFLFEYFSETQRNKGNFPGRFSGRQFSNSRSEMNVSTLELGDSALYLCASSLGGYGTQYFGPGTRLTVL.

V is TRBV7-6 and J is TRBJ1-3; tentatively, D is TRBD1 (6 bases). Germline assignment: CDR1 SGHVS and CDR2 FNYEAQ. CDR3 length: 16 amino acids. The V gene lost 5 bases and the J gene lost 2 bases, with 16 bases spanning the gap. CDR3 sequence: CASSLGTSRAGNTIYF. The CDR3 DNA is TGTGCCAGCAGCCTTGGGACATCGCGCGCTGGAAACACCATATATTTT.

The CDR3 here is CAISPRGAQDGEQYF. CDR3 sequence (DNA): TGTGCCATCAGCCCACGGGGGGCGCAAGATGGCGAGCAGTACTTC. The rearrangement links TRBV10-3 to TRBJ2-7; tentative D call: TRBD2 (7 bases). The CDR3 is made up of 15 amino acids. CDR1 ENHRY and CDR2 SYGVKD come from the germline V gene. Trimming shortened V by 6 bases and J by 6 bases, and 21 bases separated the two germline ends.

The CDR3 here is CASSSQIYEQYF. CDR3 sequence (DNA): TGTGCCAGCAGCTCCCAGATATACGAGCAGTACTTC. J is TRBJ2-7 and V is TRBV7-9; D not certain. The CDR3 has 12 residues. V was trimmed by 4 bases and J by 4 bases, leaving 8 bases between them. CDR1 and CDR2 from the germline V gene are SEHNR and FQNEAQ (reference sequence).

The chain combines TRBV7-2 with TRBJ1-2, with a weak D call TRBD1 (5 bases). The V end lost 0 bases, the J end lost 7 bases, and 9 bases lay between the germline ends. Germline values: CDR1 SGHTA, CDR2 FQGNSA. The CDR3 is made up of 13 amino acids. The CDR3 sequence is CASSLAGLSGYTF. The CDR3 coding sequence is TGTGCCAGCAGCTTAGCGGGGCTCTCTGGCTACACCTTC.

This clone appeared a few times. This chain links TRBV27 with TRBJ1-6, with D unresolved. Trimming shortened V by 2 bases and J by 4 bases, and 9 bases separated the two germline ends. CDR1 and CDR2 (germline): MNHEY, SMNVEV (reference sequence). The CDR3 has 15 residues. The CDR3 protein is CASSLDGSYNSPLHF. Written as DNA, the CDR3 is TGTGCCAGCAGTTTAGACGGGAGTTATAATTCACCCCTCCACTTT.

The V and J genes are TRBV11-2 and TRBJ2-7; 7 positions match TRBD1. Germline V gives CDR1 SGHAT, CDR2 FQNNGV. Trimming cost V 6 bases and J 6 bases; bases outside gene matches: 11. The CDR3 has 14 amino acids. The CDR3 sequence: CASSSMDRYSEQYF. CDR3 sequence (DNA): TGTGCCAGCAGTTCCATGGACAGGTATAGCGAGCAGTACTTC. Full variable domain (remainder filled in from reference TRBV11-2 and TRBJ2-7): EAGVAQSPRYKIIEKRQSVAFWCNPISGHATLYWYQQILGQGPKLLIQFQNNGVVDDSQLPKDRFSAERLKGVDSTLKIQPAKLEDSAVYLCASSSMDRYSEQYFGPGTRLTVT.

Only one count was recorded for this clone. This chain connects TRBV7-8 to TRBJ2-7, with a tentative D call TRBD1 (7 bases). The CDR3 runs 16 residues. The germline V gene encodes CDR1 SGHVS and CDR2 FQNEAQ. Trimming left V 3 bases short and J 3 bases short, with 18 bases between. DNA for the CDR3: TGTGCCAGCAGCTTGGGATCGACAGGGAGGCTCTACGAGCAGTACTTC. Translating gives CASSLGSTGRLYEQYF.

This clone was detected once. The genes are TRBV5-1 and TRBJ2-3; TRBD1 matches 8 bases. Germline loops: CDR1 SGHRS, CDR2 YFSETQ. The ends lost 0 bases at V and 4 bases at J; junction bases unmatched: 7. This CDR3 is built from 16 residues. CDR3 bases: TGCGCCAGCAGCTTGGCCGGCCAGGGGGCGGCAGATACGCAGTATTTT. Amino acid sequence: CASSLAGQGAADTQYF.

V and J are TRBV19 and TRBJ2-2; D possibly corresponds to TRBD2 (5 bases). Germline V CDR1 and CDR2: LNHDA, SQIVND (reference sequence). V lost 4 bases and J 1 base, leaving 10 bases between the germline ends. This CDR3 has 15 residues. CDR3 sequence (DNA): TGTGCCAGTAGTACCCGGGGTGGGAACACCGGGGAGCTGTTTTTT. It codes for CASSTRGGNTGELFF.

This chain uses TRBV2 with TRBJ1-5; TRBD1 matches at 7 bases. CDR3 length: 16 residues. Per germline, CDR1 SNHLY and CDR2 FYNNEI. J lost 8 bases, V lost 0 bases, and 10 bases had no gene match. Written as DNA, the CDR3 is TGTGCCAGCAGTGAAGCCCAACAGGGGTTGAGAAAGCCCCAGCATTTT. This translates into CASSEAQQGLRKPQHF.

The chain employs TRBV11-2 and TRBJ2-7; 7 bases are a match to TRBD1. This CDR3 region has 16 residues. From germline, CDR1 is SGHAT and CDR2 FQNNGV. With V trimmed by 5 bases and J by 4 bases, 14 bases remained unmatched. The CDR3 protein is CASSPTQKGAWYEQYF. CDR3 coding DNA: TGTGCCAGCAGCCCCACCCAGAAGGGGGCCTGGTACGAGCAGTACTTC.

This chain joins TRBV9 and TRBJ2-3, with 7 positions matching TRBD2. The CDR3 has 15 residues. Per the germline V gene, CDR1 is SGDLS and CDR2 is YYNGEE. The ends lost 4 bases at V and 6 bases at J; junction bases unmatched: 11. CDR3: CASSPLAGGQDTQYF. CDR3 nucleotides: TGTGCCAGCAGCCCATTAGCGGGCGGCCAGGATACGCAGTATTTT.

The rearrangement joins TRBV10-3 to TRBJ1-5; the D gene is possibly TRBD1 (5 bases). V was shortened by 3 bases and J by 3 bases, with 9 bases between the two germline ends. The CDR3 has 14 residues. CDR1 is ENHRY and CDR2 is SYGVKD in the germline V gene. The chain's CDR3 is CAISERGYNQPQHF. The DNA for the CDR3 is TGTGCCATCAGTGAAAGGGGATACAATCAGCCCCAGCATTTT.